Listed below are T cell receptor beta chains from one sample, sequenced in a study of shared clonotypes between healthy human individuals. The protocol was immunoSEQ multiplex PCR, while the TCRdb copy is restricted to in-frame clones and leaves out a portion. Of 2 million to 2.5 million clones in the sample, 93% were seen once. The source material was naive CD4+ T cells from PBMCs. Receptors originate from a man aged 18 to 30 in good health. Some clones in this sample may be carry-over from other donors' samples. The conserved cysteine and the conserved F or W are not part of the CDR3 here. A row's size may be missing; if present it is once, few, many or a size class.

V gene,clone size,J gene,CDR3 protein
TRBV5-4,NA,TRBJ2-3,ASSSSARTDTQY
TRBV19,NA,TRBJ2-3,ASSVRRGDTQY
TRBV5-1,NA,TRBJ2-3,ASSFRGSTDTQY
TRBV10-3,NA,TRBJ2-7,AISESVSGSYEQY
TRBV11-2,NA,TRBJ2-3,ASSLAGRTDTQY
TRBV27,once,TRBJ1-4,ASSSTGRGEKLF
TRBV27,NA,TRBJ1-4,ASSLGGYEKLF
TRBV19,NA,TRBJ1-5,ASSTGQGAQPQH
TRBV15,once,TRBJ2-2,ATSRDLSAGELF
TRBV2,NA,TRBJ2-3,ASSEARAGSTDTQY
TRBV2,NA,TRBJ1-1,ASSTGQGSKAF
TRBV5-8,NA,TRBJ1-2,ASSPAQGYYGYT
TRBV4-1,NA,TRBJ1-2,ASSQPGTAKLYGYT
TRBV7-9,NA,TRBJ2-2,ASSPGDRGSGELF
TRBV19,NA,TRBJ2-7,ASSIKGSYEQY
TRBV7-2,NA,TRBJ2-1,ASSVGQVTYNEQF
TRBV27,NA,TRBJ2-1,ASSPTPFGARYNEQF
TRBV5-4,NA,TRBJ2-1,ASSRTSGRSNEQF
TRBV9,NA,TRBJ1-1,ASSAPQGAAF
TRBV25-1,NA,TRBJ2-3,ASSLQGAADTQY
TRBV5-6,once,TRBJ2-2,ASSSSPLTGELF
TRBV4-1,NA,TRBJ2-7,ASSRKGPGEIYEQY
TRBV28,NA,TRBJ2-2,ASSLYFLAGLGELF
TRBV7-9,NA,TRBJ2-2,ASSLIVGSGELF
TRBV15,NA,TRBJ2-7,ATSRDGGGAYEQY
TRBV5-6,NA,TRBJ1-1,ASSGDRGFSREAF
TRBV6-6,NA,TRBJ2-1,ASSRLAGAGNEQF
TRBV18,NA,TRBJ2-7,ASSPGTGYEQY
TRBV7-2,NA,TRBJ2-5,ASSSQVGGETQY
TRBV15,NA,TRBJ2-1,ATSRDGGRPYNEQF
TRBV11-2,NA,TRBJ1-1,ASSLVRVGTF
TRBV13,NA,TRBJ2-7,ASSLALPRTAGEQY
TRBV6-5,NA,TRBJ2-1,ASRQTGGSYNEQF
TRBV19,once,TRBJ2-1,ASSGSSGHNEQF
TRBV5-1,NA,TRBJ2-7,ASSLEGGAYEQY
TRBV30,NA,TRBJ1-4,AWGPITEKLF
TRBV4-2,NA,TRBJ1-2,ASSQDTGSLTYGYT
TRBV19,once,TRBJ2-1,ASSTNQADPSQF
TRBV19,NA,TRBJ2-5,ASSPHRQAPQY
TRBV6-5,NA,TRBJ2-3,ASSYSPSDTQY
TRBV10-3,once,TRBJ2-7,AISARQGVAYEQY
TRBV27,NA,TRBJ1-2,ASSLGESGYT
TRBV7-9,NA,TRBJ1-2,ASSLLQVPNYGYT
TRBV7-2,once,TRBJ2-3,ASSPSREKGDTQY
TRBV4-3,NA,TRBJ2-1,ASSQDLTGGSYNEQF
TRBV2,NA,TRBJ2-1,ASSEEAGDEQF
TRBV27,once,TRBJ2-1,ASSPTTGAQYNEQF
TRBV5-1,NA,TRBJ1-1,ASSQTANTEAF
TRBV28,NA,TRBJ2-7,ASSSPESGRHYEQY
TRBV18,NA,TRBJ1-1,ASSPLQGGDTEAF
TRBV5-4,NA,TRBJ1-2,ASSLPGGNYGYT
TRBV7-9,NA,TRBJ2-7,ASSPTGQSYSYEQY
TRBV28,NA,TRBJ1-2,ASSLLIIVGGDYGYT
TRBV28,NA,TRBJ1-1,ASSLWPTDTEAF
TRBV27,NA,TRBJ2-1,ASKEGRTYNEQF
TRBV5-1,NA,TRBJ2-3,ASSPGTSGSADTQY
TRBV19,NA,TRBJ2-7,ASSNRDGHWHEQY
TRBV2,NA,TRBJ2-2,ASRRTGKGRSTGELF